This TCR beta chain was sequenced for a study of blood T cells in healthy people across ages. Study outcomes and limitations: The fall in TCR beta diversity per million T cells was roughly linear with age.

CDR3 length: 16 residues. Germline-derived CDR1 and CDR2 are LGHDT and YNNKEL (reference sequence). V lost 2 bases, J lost 3 bases, and 17 bases lay in between. A J-beta primer mix and a sample-barcoded 5' primer were used in a second PCR of about 7 to 12 cycles. A single record per CDR3 protein comes from TCRdb applying MiXCR to the 5' RACE reads. The sample shows roughly 800,000 distinct CDR3 sequences, about 53% of them seen only once. Comments on this clonotype: Its target is unknown.

The specimen sequenced was blood. This clonotype was sampled from a man aged 80 or over in good health. The chain combines TRBV3-1 with TRBJ2-7, with a tentative D call TRBD2 (6 bases). CDR3: CASSQLGLANLYEQYF. CDR3 coding DNA: TGTGCCAGCAGCCAACTGGGGCTAGCGAACCTCTACGAGCAGTACTTC.